This is a list of T cell receptor beta chains from one sample in a study of blood T cell repertoires in COVID-19. Profiled with immunoSEQ multiplex PCR; TCRdb holds only in-frame clones, not every one. The profile shows 270,000 or so clones, about 90% of them singletons. What was sequenced was peripheral blood. These receptor sequences come from a woman aged 55-75 years with COVID-19, enrolled during active disease. The CDR3 runs from the conserved cysteine through the conserved F or W. The order of the fields is clone size, V gene, D gene, J gene, CDR3 DNA, CDR3 protein. D genes are given only for firm matches. Rows give clone size only sometimes, using once, few, many, or a class for an expanded clone.

.	TRBV6-5	TRBD1	TRBJ2-1	TGTGCCAGCAGTCTACAGGGGCGCCAGATCTTC	CASSLQGRQIF
few	TRBV14	TRBD1	TRBJ1-1	TGTGCCAGCAGCCAAGGGCGGCAGAGACAGGGGAGACTCCCTGAAGCTTTCTTT	CASSQGRQRQGRLPEAFF
.	TRBV29-1	TRBD1	TRBJ1-2	TGCAGCGTACTACAGGGGGTTTATGGCTACACCTTC	CSVLQGVYGYTF
.	TRBV5-6	.	TRBJ2-1	TGTGCCAGCAGCCAAACAGGGTTCGATGAGCAGTTCTTC	CASSQTGFDEQFF
.	TRBV5-4	.	TRBJ2-3	TGTGCCAGCAGCTTGGAGCAGGACACAGATACGCAGTATTTT	CASSLEQDTDTQYF
.	TRBV7-3	.	TRBJ2-1	TGTGCCAGCAGCCCGGGAAGCTCCTACAATGAGCAGTTCTTC	CASSPGSSYNEQFF
.	TRBV7-2	.	TRBJ1-2	TGTGCCAGCAGCCCCAGCTCGGGGGTCTATGGCTACACCTTC	CASSPSSGVYGYTF
.	TRBV7-6	TRBD2	TRBJ2-3	TGTGCCAGCAGCCTCACTAGCGGGTCCACCCTAGGCAGAGATACGCAGTATTTT	CASSLTSGSTLGRDTQYF
.	TRBV5-1	TRBD2	TRBJ2-1	TGCGCCAGCAGCTGGGAACCTAGCGGGGCCTACAATGAGCAGTTCTTC	CASSWEPSGAYNEQFF
.	TRBV5-5	.	TRBJ1-1	TGTGCCAGCAGAATGGAGGCAGAGATGAACACTGAAGCTTTCTTT	CASRMEAEMNTEAFF
.	TRBV5-5	TRBD1	TRBJ1-1	TGTGCCAGCAGATTCGGACAGGAAAGAAAACTGAACACTGAAGCTTTCTTT	CASRFGQERKLNTEAFF
.	TRBV2	.	TRBJ1-2	TGTGCCAGCAGTAAACTGTCGGAGGAGCTGTATGGCTACACCTTC	CASSKLSEELYGYTF
once	TRBV4-3	TRBD1	TRBJ1-5	TGCGCCAGCAGCCAAGAGGTGGCGGGACAGGGGGATGGCAATCAGCCCCAGCATTTT	CASSQEVAGQGDGNQPQHF
.	TRBV19	TRBD1	TRBJ1-1	TGTGCCAGTAGTCCGAACAGGGGGCGGACTGAAGCTTTCTTT	CASSPNRGRTEAFF
.	TRBV6-5	TRBD1	TRBJ1-2	TGTGCCAGCAGTTACACCCGACAGGGGAGCTATGGCTACACCTTC	CASSYTRQGSYGYTF
.	TRBV19	.	TRBJ1-4	TGTGCCACTCGGACCGCCCGCCAGGGAAAACTGTTTTTT	CATRTARQGKLFF
.	TRBV7-2	.	TRBJ2-1	TGTGCCAGCAGCTTAGCGGGGGCGTGGAATGAGCAGTTCTTC	CASSLAGAWNEQFF
.	TRBV7-8	.	TRBJ1-6	TGTGCCAGCAGCGCCTACAGGGCGAAGGATAATTCACCCCTCCACTTT	CASSAYRAKDNSPLHF
.	TRBV10-3	.	TRBJ1-5	TGTGCCATCAGTGTCTCACAGTATGATCAGCCCCAGCATTTT	CAISVSQYDQPQHF
.	TRBV4-1	TRBD1	TRBJ1-2	TGCGCCAGCAGCCTACAAAGCACAGGGGCTAACTATGGCTACACCTTC	CASSLQSTGANYGYTF
.	TRBV6-1	.	TRBJ2-7	TGTGCCAGCAGTGAACGGAGACGGTCCTACGAGCAGTACTTC	CASSERRRSYEQYF
.	TRBV7-3	.	TRBJ2-2	TGTGCCAGCAGCTCAGTGGGGGGACGCACCGGGGAGCTGTTTTTT	CASSSVGGRTGELFF
.	TRBV4-2	TRBD2	TRBJ2-1	TGTGCCAGCAGCCAGGCGACCGGGGCGGGGGTTATATCCTCCTACAATGAGCAGTTCTTC	CASSQATGAGVISSYNEQFF
.	TRBV7-2	TRBD1	TRBJ2-1	TGTGCCAGCAGCTTAGACAGGGGGAGACACAATGAGCAGTTCTTC	CASSLDRGRHNEQFF
.	TRBV3-1/TRBV3-2	.	TRBJ1-5	TGTGCCAGCAGCCATCGGACTTCTGGGCAGCCCCAGCATTTT	CASSHRTSGQPQHF
.	TRBV5-4	.	TRBJ2-5	TGTGCCAGCAGCTTGGAGCCGCTCCAAGAGACCCAGTACTTC	CASSLEPLQETQYF
.	TRBV19	.	TRBJ1-1	TGTGCCAGTAGTCCCGGTTTTAACACTGAAGCTTTCTTT	CASSPGFNTEAFF
.	TRBV15	TRBD2	TRBJ2-2	TGTGCCACCAGCAGAGATCAGGCAGCGGGGCTAAGAACCGGGGAGCTGTTTTTT	CATSRDQAAGLRTGELFF
.	TRBV2	TRBD1	TRBJ1-2	TGTGCCAGCAGTGAGGGTCAGGGGGGTCGGGGCTACACCTTC	CASSEGQGGRGYTF
.	TRBV4-1	.	TRBJ1-2	TGCGCCAGCAGCCCTTCGACAGGAGAGAACTATGGCTACACCTTC	CASSPSTGENYGYTF
.	TRBV5-4	TRBD1	TRBJ2-5	TGTGCCAGCAGCGATGCTCGGGACAGGGGATTAGAGACCCAGTACTTC	CASSDARDRGLETQYF
.	TRBV19	TRBD1	TRBJ1-2	TGTGCCAGTAGCCAGGACAGGGGTTCCTATGGCTACACCTTC	CASSQDRGSYGYTF
.	TRBV19	TRBD1	TRBJ1-5	TGTGCCAGTAGTACTCCCAGGACAGGGCGTTCACTTAGCAATCAGCCCCAGCATTTT	CASSTPRTGRSLSNQPQHF
.	TRBV5-1	TRBD1	TRBJ1-2	TGCGCCAGCAGCTTGCATTATCTCCCGGGACAGGGGATCGGCTACACCTTC	CASSLHYLPGQGIGYTF
.	TRBV7-3	.	TRBJ2-3	TGTGCCAGCAGCTCCCCCCAAGGCAACGCGGTCACAGATACGCAGTATTTT	CASSSPQGNAVTDTQYF
.	TRBV6-6	TRBD1	TRBJ2-7	TGTGCCAGCAGTTGGGGGACAGCCACCTACGAGCAGTACTTC	CASSWGTATYEQYF
.	TRBV14	.	TRBJ1-2	TGTGCCAGCAGCCCGGAGAGGAGCTATGGCTACACCTTC	CASSPERSYGYTF
.	TRBV4-1	.	TRBJ1-2	TGCGCCAGCAGCCGGACCTCGACGGACATCTATGGCTACACCTTC	CASSRTSTDIYGYTF
.	TRBV7-2	TRBD1	TRBJ2-1	TGTGCCAGCAGCCGGACAGGGATTGCGTACAATGAGCAGTTCTTC	CASSRTGIAYNEQFF